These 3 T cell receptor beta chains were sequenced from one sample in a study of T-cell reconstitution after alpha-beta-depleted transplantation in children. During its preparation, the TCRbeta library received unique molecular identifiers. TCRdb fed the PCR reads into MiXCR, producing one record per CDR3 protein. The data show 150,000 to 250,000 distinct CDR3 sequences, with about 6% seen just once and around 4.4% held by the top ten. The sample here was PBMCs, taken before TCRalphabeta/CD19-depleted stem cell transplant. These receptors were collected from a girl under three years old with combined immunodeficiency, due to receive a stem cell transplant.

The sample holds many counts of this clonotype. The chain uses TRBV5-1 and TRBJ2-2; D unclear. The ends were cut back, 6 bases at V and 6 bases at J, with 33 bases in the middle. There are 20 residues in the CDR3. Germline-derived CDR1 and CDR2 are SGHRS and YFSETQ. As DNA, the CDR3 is TGCGCCAGCACATTTCGAGGTCGTGGAATCCCGACAACTAAACCCGGGGAGCTGTTTTTT. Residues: CASTFRGRGIPTTKPGELFF.

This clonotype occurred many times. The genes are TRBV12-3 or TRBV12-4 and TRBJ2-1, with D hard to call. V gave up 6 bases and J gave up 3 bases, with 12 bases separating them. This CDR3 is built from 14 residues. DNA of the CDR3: TGTGCCAGCAGCCAGTCGAGTCGCTACAATGAGCAGTTCTTC. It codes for CASSQSSRYNEQFF.

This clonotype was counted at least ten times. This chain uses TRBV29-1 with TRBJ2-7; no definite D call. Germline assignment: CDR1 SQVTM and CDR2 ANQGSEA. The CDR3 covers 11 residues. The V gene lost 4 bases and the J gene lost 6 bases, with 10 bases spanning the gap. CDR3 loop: CSVVWRGEQYF. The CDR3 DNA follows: TGCAGCGTTGTGTGGCGAGGCGAGCAGTACTTC.